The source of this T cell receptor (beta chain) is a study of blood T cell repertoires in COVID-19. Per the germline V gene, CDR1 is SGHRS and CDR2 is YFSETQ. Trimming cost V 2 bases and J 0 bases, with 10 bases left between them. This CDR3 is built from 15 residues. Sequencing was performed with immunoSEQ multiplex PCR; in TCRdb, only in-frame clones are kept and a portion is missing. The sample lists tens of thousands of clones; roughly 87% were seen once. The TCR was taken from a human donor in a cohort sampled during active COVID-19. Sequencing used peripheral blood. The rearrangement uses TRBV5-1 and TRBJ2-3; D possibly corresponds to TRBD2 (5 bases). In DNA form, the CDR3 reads TGCGCCAGCAGCTTTAAGGGAGCTAGCACAGATACGCAGTATTTT. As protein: CASSFKGASTDTQYF. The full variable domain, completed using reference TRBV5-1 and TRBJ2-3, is KAGVTQTPRYLIKTRGQQVTLSCSPISGHRSVSWYQQTPGQGLQFLFEYFSETQRNKGNFPGRFSGRQFSNSRSEMNVSTLELGDSALYLCASSFKGASTDTQYFGPGTRLTVL.